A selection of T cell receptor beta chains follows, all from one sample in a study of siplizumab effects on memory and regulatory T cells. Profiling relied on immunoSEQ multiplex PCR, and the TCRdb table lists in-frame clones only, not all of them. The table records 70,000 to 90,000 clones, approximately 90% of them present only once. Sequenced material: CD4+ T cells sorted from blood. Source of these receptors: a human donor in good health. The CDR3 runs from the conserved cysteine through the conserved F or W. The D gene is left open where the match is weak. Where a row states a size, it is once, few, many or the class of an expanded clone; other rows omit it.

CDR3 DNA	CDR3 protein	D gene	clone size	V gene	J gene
TGTGCCTGGAATGAGGGACTACAAGTTTACAATGAGCAGTTCTTC	CAWNEGLQVYNEQFF	TRBD2	NA	TRBV30	TRBJ2-1
TGTGCCAGCAGTTACCGGTACGGGCCCAACTACGAGCAGTACTTC	CASSYRYGPNYEQYF	NA	NA	TRBV6-5	TRBJ2-7
TGTGCCAGAGGCGATAAGGGATTTAACTATGGCTACACCTTC	CARGDKGFNYGYTF	NA	NA	TRBV5-3	TRBJ1-2
TGTGCCAGTAGTATAGGGACAGGGTTGAACACTGAAGCTTTCTTT	CASSIGTGLNTEAFF	TRBD1	NA	TRBV19	TRBJ1-1
TGTGCCTGGGGGACAGGGAACATTCAGTACTTC	CAWGTGNIQYF	TRBD1	NA	TRBV30	TRBJ2-4
TGTGCCAGCAGCTTAGCGGGGTCCGGGGAGCTGTTTTTT	CASSLAGSGELFF	NA	once	TRBV7-9	TRBJ2-2
TGTGCCAGTAGTATAGTCGGTTGGAATCAGCCCCAGCATTTT	CASSIVGWNQPQHF	NA	NA	TRBV19	TRBJ1-5
TGTGCCAGCAGTCTGCTAGCAGGCACAGATACGCAGTATTTT	CASSLLAGTDTQYF	NA	NA	TRBV2	TRBJ2-3
TGTGCCAGCAGTTTTACAGCGAACACTGAAGCTTTCTTT	CASSFTANTEAFF	NA	once	TRBV5-6	TRBJ1-1
TGCGCCAGCAGCGAAGGAGTAGGGGGTGTAAACACCATATATTTT	CASSEGVGGVNTIYF	NA	NA	TRBV5-1	TRBJ1-3
TGTGCCACCAGCCTCCGACAGGGGTTGGCTTTCTTT	CATSLRQGLAFF	TRBD1	NA	TRBV15	TRBJ1-1
TGTGCCAGCTCACCACCGACAGGGGGTCAGCCCCAGCATTTT	CASSPPTGGQPQHF	TRBD1	once	TRBV18	TRBJ1-5
TGTGCCAGTAGTTGGGGCTCCAAGGCTGAAGCTTTCTTT	CASSWGSKAEAFF	NA	few	TRBV19	TRBJ1-1
TGTGCCAGCAGTTCCAAAGAGACCCAGTACTTC	CASSSKETQYF	NA	NA	TRBV28	TRBJ2-5
TGCAGTGCTTTACAGTACAATGAGCAGTTCTTC	CSALQYNEQFF	NA	NA	TRBV20-1	TRBJ2-1
TGCAGCGTAAAGGGTGAGGTAGCGGGACCCTACGAGCAGTACTTC	CSVKGEVAGPYEQYF	TRBD2	NA	TRBV29-1	TRBJ2-7
TGTGCCACCACCCCCATCATAAAACTGGCGACAGATACGCAGTATTTT	CATTPIIKLATDTQYF	NA	NA	TRBV28	TRBJ2-3
TGTGCCAGTACCGACAGCCCTACCCCCAGGGGGAGTCAGCCCCAGCATTTT	CASTDSPTPRGSQPQHF	TRBD1	NA	TRBV19	TRBJ1-5
TGTGCCGCCGCGACAGCAACAGATACGCAGTATTTT	CAAATATDTQYF	NA	NA	TRBV28	TRBJ2-3
TGTGCCAGCAGCGGTGGGACAGGGAAAGCCGATGGCTACACCTTC	CASSGGTGKADGYTF	TRBD1	NA	TRBV9	TRBJ1-2
TGTGCCACCAGCAGAGACCTGACAGGCTACGAGCAGTACTTC	CATSRDLTGYEQYF	NA	NA	TRBV15	TRBJ2-7
TGTGCCAGCAGCTTCGGGGTTCAGCCCCAGCATTTT	CASSFGVQPQHF	NA	NA	TRBV7-2	TRBJ1-5
TGTGCCAGAGAAAATCTCCAGCAAGGACTACAGAACACCGGGGAGCTGTTTTTT	CARENLQQGLQNTGELFF	NA	NA	TRBV27	TRBJ2-2
TGTGCCAGCAGGCCGGACGGGACAGGGGGTTTTGAAAAACTGTTTTTT	CASRPDGTGGFEKLFF	TRBD1	NA	TRBV28	TRBJ1-4
TGTGCCACCAGCAGAGAAGGGGGTGTGGGTGAAAAACTGTTTTTT	CATSREGGVGEKLFF	NA	NA	TRBV15	TRBJ1-4
TGTGCCAGCTCGTCGGGACAGTCCTACGAGCAGTACTTC	CASSSGQSYEQYF	TRBD1	NA	TRBV18	TRBJ2-7
TGTGCCACCAGCAGAGAGTTTGGGACAAATAGCAATCAGCCCCAGCATTTT	CATSREFGTNSNQPQHF	NA	NA	TRBV15	TRBJ1-5
TGTGCCAGCAGTTACGACAATGAGCAGTTCTTC	CASSYDNEQFF	NA	NA	TRBV6-6	TRBJ2-1
TGCGCCAGCAGCTTGGACCGACTAGCGGGGGACTACGAGCAGTACTTC	CASSLDRLAGDYEQYF	TRBD2	NA	TRBV5-1	TRBJ2-7
TGTGCCAGCTCACCATTTGAAGGGGGGAACACTGAAGCTTTCTTT	CASSPFEGGNTEAFF	NA	NA	TRBV18	TRBJ1-1
TGCAGCGTGGGGACTAAAGTACGGAATGAGCAGTTCTTC	CSVGTKVRNEQFF	TRBD2	few	TRBV29-1	TRBJ2-1
TGCGCCAGCAGTGACGGTAACAGGGGGCGCGAAGGGAGGCCTGAAGCTTTCTTT	CASSDGNRGREGRPEAFF	TRBD1	NA	TRBV10-1	TRBJ1-1
TGTGCCATCAGTGGATCGACAGGGGAGAGTTCACCCCTCCACTTT	CAISGSTGESSPLHF	TRBD1	NA	TRBV10-3	TRBJ1-6
TGCGCCAGCAGCTTGGGACTAGCTTCGGGCGGGGAGCTGTTTTTT	CASSLGLASGGELFF	TRBD2	NA	TRBV5-1	TRBJ2-2
TGTGCCAGCAGCCGGAGCGGGGCCTCCTACGAGCAGTACTTC	CASSRSGASYEQYF	TRBD2	NA	TRBV27	TRBJ2-7
TGTGCCAGCAGCTATACCTCGAGCGGGAGGAGCTCCTACAATGAGCAGTTCTTC	CASSYTSSGRSSYNEQFF	TRBD2	NA	TRBV11-2	TRBJ2-1
TGTGCCAGCAGCTTGGTTCAAACCGGGGAGCTGTTTTTT	CASSLVQTGELFF	NA	NA	TRBV7-9	TRBJ2-2
TGTGCCAGCAGCTTAGGACTAGCGTTTTCCGGGGAGCTGTTTTTT	CASSLGLAFSGELFF	TRBD2	NA	TRBV7-8	TRBJ2-2
TGTGCCAGTAGTAGGAGAGGCGGGGACACTGAAGCTTTCTTT	CASSRRGGDTEAFF	NA	NA	TRBV19	TRBJ1-1
TGTGCCAGCAGCTTAGTTAGGGCGGACACTGAAGCTTTCTTT	CASSLVRADTEAFF	NA	once	TRBV7-9	TRBJ1-1
TGCGCCAGCAGCCAACCGGGACAAAACTACAATGAGCAGTTCTTC	CASSQPGQNYNEQFF	NA	once	TRBV5-1	TRBJ2-1
TGTGCTAGTGGTTTGGGCGACAGTTCCAATCAGCCCCAGCATTTT	CASGLGDSSNQPQHF	NA	NA	TRBV12-5	TRBJ1-5
TGTGCCAGCAGCGAGGGGACTAGCGGAAGCTCCTACAATGAGCAGTTCTTC	CASSEGTSGSSYNEQFF	TRBD2	NA	TRBV9	TRBJ2-1